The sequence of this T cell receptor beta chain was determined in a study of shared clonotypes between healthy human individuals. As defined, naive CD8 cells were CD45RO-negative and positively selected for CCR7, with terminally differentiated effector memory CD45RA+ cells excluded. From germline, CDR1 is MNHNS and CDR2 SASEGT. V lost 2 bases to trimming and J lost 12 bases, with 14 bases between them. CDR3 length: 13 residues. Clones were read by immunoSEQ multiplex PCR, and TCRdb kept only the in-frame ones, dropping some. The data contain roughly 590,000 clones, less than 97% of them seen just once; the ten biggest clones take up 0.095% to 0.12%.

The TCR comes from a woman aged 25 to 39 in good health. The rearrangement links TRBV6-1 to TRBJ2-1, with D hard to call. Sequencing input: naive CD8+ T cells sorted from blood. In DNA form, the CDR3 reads TGTGCCAGCAGTGAAACCGGGCCCTGGGGGCAGTTCTTC. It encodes CASSETGPWGQFF.